The 15 T cell receptor beta chains presented below share a single source sample, sequenced in a study of shared T cell receptors in the human thymus (dated by TCRdb to the early 2020s). The protocol used for the library was the immunoSEQ multiplex PCR assay. TCRdb's version of the immuneACCESS table is confined to in-frame rearrangements and falls short of the full clone set. An unresolved V gene accounts for under half of the shortfall where checked; the remainder is of unknown origin. This sample is represented by some 700,000 clones; approximately 83% of them were singletons. The ten largest account for 0.0095% to 0.013% of the sample. Another study also made use of these data, one on human thymus T cells.

The source material was thymocytes. The receptors originated from a girl less than two years old with a congenital heart defect. Donor details come from another sample of the same person, matched by shared clones.

Turning to this clone: The junction departs from germline at one end; a sequencing error may be responsible. Other DNA sequences within the sample encode an identical CDR3. The J gene is TRBJ1-2, the V gene TRBV28; D may be TRBD1 (6 bases). CDR1 is MDHEN, CDR2 SYDVKM, per germline. This CDR3 is built from 14 residues. The CDR3 spells CASRGTQGLDGYTF. CDR3 bases: TGTGCTAGCAGGGGAACACAGGGTCTAGATGGCTACACCTTC.

V and J are TRBV6-6 and TRBJ1-4; 7 bases agree with TRBD1. Germline values: CDR1 MNHNY, CDR2 SVGAGI (reference sequence). The CDR3 runs to 14 residues. J lost 2 bases, V lost 6 bases, and 3 bases had no gene match. The CDR3 DNA sequence: TGTGCCAGCAGGGCGACAGGGACTAATGAAAAACTGTTTTTT. Protein: CASRATGTNEKLFF.

The chain carries TRBV28 and TRBJ2-2; a possible D gene is TRBD2 (5 bases). CDR3 length: 15 amino acids. CDR1 is MDHEN and CDR2 is SYDVKM in the germline V gene. V lost 4 bases and J lost 1, with 10 bases in between. The CDR3 DNA is TGTGCCAGCAGTTCCGGGAAGATGAACACCGGGGAGCTGTTTTTT. Translated: CASSSGKMNTGELFF. The complete variable domain, with remaining parts taken from reference TRBV28 and TRBJ2-2, reads DVKVTQSSRYLVKRTGEKVFLECVQDMDHENMFWYRQDPGLGLRLIYFSYDVKMKEKGDIPEGYSVSREKKERFSLILESASTNQTSMYLCASSSGKMNTGELFFGEGSRLTVL.

The rearrangement links TRBV27 to TRBJ2-6, with D possibly TRBD1 on 6 matching bases. This CDR3 has 18 amino acids. The germline V and J ends were trimmed by 0 bases and 0 bases, with 12 bases remaining between them. Germline CDR1 and CDR2: MNHEY and SMNVEV (reference sequence). The CDR3 DNA reads as TGTGCCAGCAGTTTATCCCCAGGGGTGTACTCTGGGGCCAACGTCCTGACTTTC. It encodes CASSLSPGVYSGANVLTF.

The rearrangement joins TRBV28 to TRBJ2-7, with D possibly being TRBD2 (6 bases). Germline CDR1 MDHEN, CDR2 SYDVKM. The CDR3 covers 18 residues. V was cut by 3 bases and J by 0 bases, with 21 bases left in between. The CDR3 protein is CASSFGLFGGRSSYEQYF. Here the CDR3 DNA reads TGTGCCAGCAGTTTTGGCTTGTTTGGGGGGAGGAGCTCCTACGAGCAGTACTTC.

The V call is TRBV13, the J call TRBJ1-2, with 7 nucleotides matching TRBD1. Trimming removed 6 bases from V and 5 bases from J; junction bases left unmatched: 6. This CDR3 comprises 13 residues. Germline V CDR1 and CDR2: PRHDT, FYEKMQ (reference sequence). CDR3 in DNA: TGTGCCAGCAGTCCACAGGGGATGTATGGCTACACCTTC. Translated: CASSPQGMYGYTF. The whole variable domain, remainder taken from reference TRBV13 and TRBJ1-2, is AAGVIQSPRHLIKEKRETATLKCYPIPRHDTVYWYQQGPGQDPQFLISFYEKMQSDKGSIPDRFSAQQFSDYHSELNMSSLELGDSALYFCASSPQGMYGYTFGSGTRLTVV.

The chain has TRBV5-1 and TRBJ1-5; D is possibly TRBD1 (5 bases). V was cut by 5 bases and J by 0 bases, with 15 bases left in between. CDR1 is SGHRS and CDR2 is YFSETQ in the germline V gene. The CDR3 is made up of 16 amino acids. CDR3 sequence (DNA): TGCGCCAGCAGTCGCACAGGACCGTATAGCAATCAGCCCCAGCATTTT. This gives the protein CASSRTGPYSNQPQHF.

This sequence joins TRBV2 and TRBJ1-1; D is perhaps TRBD1 (6 bases). Germline values: CDR1 SNHLY, CDR2 FYNNEI. V was clipped by 5 bases and J by 1 base, with 14 bases between them. This CDR3 is built from 15 residues. CDR3 region: CASSLQGEGNTEAFF. The CDR3 DNA sequence: TGTGCCAGCAGTCTACAGGGAGAGGGGAACACTGAAGCTTTCTTT.

This clone was detected only once. This chain joins TRBV7-3 and TRBJ2-3; the match to TRBD2 covers 9 bases. CDR1 SGHTA and CDR2 FQGTGA come from the germline V gene. V gave up 2 bases and J gave up 6 bases; unmatched junction bases: 6. The CDR3 extends over 15 amino acids. This CDR3 is CASSLGLAGRDTQYF. CDR3 nucleotides: TGTGCCAGCAGCTTAGGGCTAGCGGGGCGCGATACGCAGTATTTT.

The chain carries TRBV29-1 and TRBJ2-1, with TRBD2 matching over 9 bases. The germline CDR1 and CDR2 sequences are SQVTM and ANQGSEA. Losses at the gene ends were 2 bases for V and 7 bases for J; bases not matched to a gene: 6. This CDR3 comprises 14 residues. In nucleotides, the CDR3 is TGCAGCGTTGAACTAGCGGGGCCTTTTAATGAGCAGTTCTTC. Its protein is CSVELAGPFNEQFF.

The chain combines TRBV30 with TRBJ1-2; D is possibly TRBD1 (5 bases). This CDR3 has 14 residues. Trimming cost V 2 bases and J 5 bases, with 15 bases left between them. Germline CDR1 and CDR2: GTSNPN and SVGIG (reference sequence). The CDR3 protein is CAWSNIYQGYGYTF. DNA of the CDR3: TGTGCCTGGAGTAACATCTACCAGGGTTATGGCTACACCTTC. Together with reference TRBV30 and TRBJ1-2, the CDR3 gives the full variable domain: SQTIHQWPATLVQPVGSPLSLECTVEGTSNPNLYWYRQAAGRGLQLLFYSVGIGQISSEVPQNLSASRPQDRQFILSSKKLLLSDSGFYLCAWSNIYQGYGYTFGSGTRLTVV.

The rearrangement uses TRBV27 and TRBJ1-6; D is undetermined. The CDR3 covers 16 residues. V lost 2 bases, J lost 7 bases, and 15 bases lay in between. Germline lookup yields CDR1 MNHEY and CDR2 SMNVEV (reference sequence). The DNA for the CDR3 is TGTGCCAGCAGTTTAGGAGTCCGGCAAATAAATTCACCCCTCCACTTT. Protein sequence: CASSLGVRQINSPLHF.

The V and J genes are TRBV6-5 and TRBJ1-5, with unresolved D. Trimming removed 0 bases from V and 6 bases from J, with 12 bases in between. The CDR3 has 15 residues. Per germline, CDR1 MNHEY and CDR2 SVGAGI. CDR3 sequence (DNA): TGTGCCAGCAGTTACTCGATGCCCCGGAGTCAGCCCCAGCATTTT. Encoded protein: CASSYSMPRSQPQHF.

This clone is a singleton in its sample. This chain connects TRBV27 to TRBJ2-1, with a possible D match to TRBD2 (6 bases). From germline, CDR1 is MNHEY and CDR2 SMNVEV (reference sequence). With 7 bases removed from V and 2 bases from J, the gap between germline ends came to 9 bases. The CDR3 spans 13 residues. The CDR3 protein is CASIGGTYNEQFF. The CDR3 DNA follows: TGTGCCAGCATTGGGGGGACCTACAATGAGCAGTTCTTC.

The table lists this clone with a count of one. The rearrangement uses TRBV15 and TRBJ2-3, with D unresolved. Germline V gene lookup returns CDR1 LNHNV and CDR2 YYDKDF (reference sequence). V was pared by 3 bases and J by 6 bases, with 10 bases between. The CDR3 length is 13 residues. The DNA for the CDR3 is TGTGCCACCAGCAGGGTGGGCCCGGATACGCAGTATTTT. It is translated as CATSRVGPDTQYF.